The sample holds many counts of the clone carrying this TCR beta chain. Its antigen is unidentified. These data originate in a study of CD8 T cells in ankylosing spondylitis. Study-level points and caveats: Disease-associated clonotypes exhibited CD8+ identity and were relatively infrequent in peripheral blood.

Libraries of TCR beta came from quantitative 5'-RACE with molecular barcodes. TCRdb recomputed calls from the 5' RACE reads with MiXCR, one row per CDR3 protein. The repertoire includes roughly 150,000 distinct CDR3 sequences, about 7% of them detected once, and 12% sits in the top ten. The CDR3 is 17 amino acids. The V and J ends lost 0 bases and 0 bases respectively, with 12 bases between them. CDR1 LGHNT and CDR2 FRNRAP come from the germline V gene. The clonotype comes from a female donor with ankylosing spondylitis or in good health (not recorded which). This chain connects TRBV12-5 to TRBJ2-4; D possibly corresponds to TRBD2 (5 bases). The source material was blood, either unsorted or a sorted T cell fraction (not recorded which). The CDR3 sequence is CASGLVMERLAKNIQYF. The CDR3 DNA follows: TGTGCTAGTGGTTTGGTTATGGAGCGGCTAGCCAAAAACATTCAGTACTTC.